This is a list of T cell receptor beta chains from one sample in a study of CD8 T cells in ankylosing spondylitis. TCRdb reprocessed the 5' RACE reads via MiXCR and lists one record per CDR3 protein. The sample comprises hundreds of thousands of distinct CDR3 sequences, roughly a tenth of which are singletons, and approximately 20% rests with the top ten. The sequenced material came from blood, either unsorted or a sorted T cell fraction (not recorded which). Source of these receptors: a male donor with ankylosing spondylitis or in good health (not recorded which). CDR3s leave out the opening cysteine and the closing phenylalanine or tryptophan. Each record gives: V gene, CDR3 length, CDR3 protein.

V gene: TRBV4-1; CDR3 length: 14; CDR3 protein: ASSQDHGRRPYGYT
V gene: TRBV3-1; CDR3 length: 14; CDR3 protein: ASSQTLAGVVHEQY
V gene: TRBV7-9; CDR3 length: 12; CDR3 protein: ASSLARQQETQY
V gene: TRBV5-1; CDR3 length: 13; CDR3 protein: ASTAQGLSGNTIY
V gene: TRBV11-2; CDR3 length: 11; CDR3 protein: ASSLILTDTQY
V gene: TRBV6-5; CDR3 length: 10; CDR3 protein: ASGQGDQPQH
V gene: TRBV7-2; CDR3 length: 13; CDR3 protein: ASSLEQYSNQPQH
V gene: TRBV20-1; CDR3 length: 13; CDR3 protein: SARGGTGPYNEQF
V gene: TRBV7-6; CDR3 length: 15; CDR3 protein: ASSTPGDRPNTGELF
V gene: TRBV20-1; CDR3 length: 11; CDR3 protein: SAWTTPVNIQY
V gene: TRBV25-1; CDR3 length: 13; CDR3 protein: ASSDVEGFDNEQF
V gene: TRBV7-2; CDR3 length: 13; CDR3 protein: ASSPPRVASHEQY
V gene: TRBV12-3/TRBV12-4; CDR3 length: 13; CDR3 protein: ASSLLGTSRNEQF
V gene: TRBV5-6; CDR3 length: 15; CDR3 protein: ASSHPTDNIAKNIQY
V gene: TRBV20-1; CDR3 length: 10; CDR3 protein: SVSRPPDTQY
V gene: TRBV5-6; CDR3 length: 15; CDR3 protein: ASSPGLFRFATYEQY
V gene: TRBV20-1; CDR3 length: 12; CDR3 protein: SARGQGLRETQY
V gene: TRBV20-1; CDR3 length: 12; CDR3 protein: SARAGTASEKLF
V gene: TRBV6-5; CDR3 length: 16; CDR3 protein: ASSSLSTGSGNTGELF
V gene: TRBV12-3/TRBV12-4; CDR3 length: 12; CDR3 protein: ASSRTPGEYGYP
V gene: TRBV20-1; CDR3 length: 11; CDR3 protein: SASQHSGNTIY
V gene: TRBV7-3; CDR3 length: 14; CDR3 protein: ASSSRWGQGNTEAF
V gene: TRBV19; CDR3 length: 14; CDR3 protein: ASSTETEGITGELF
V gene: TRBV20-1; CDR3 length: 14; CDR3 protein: SARDRSDRGKNIQY
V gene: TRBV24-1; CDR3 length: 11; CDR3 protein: ATGDGDTDTQY
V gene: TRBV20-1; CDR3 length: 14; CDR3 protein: SARDPLAGATDTQY
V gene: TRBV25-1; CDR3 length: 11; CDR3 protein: ASGPWVYYEQY
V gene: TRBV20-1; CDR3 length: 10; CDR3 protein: SARVSKNEQF
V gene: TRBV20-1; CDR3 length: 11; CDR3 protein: SAGPLLGETQY
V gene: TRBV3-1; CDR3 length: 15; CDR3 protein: ASSLLGAGANTGELF
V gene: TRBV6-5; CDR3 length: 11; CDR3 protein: ASSYGQGLGYT
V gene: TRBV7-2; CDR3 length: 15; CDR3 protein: ASSRQQGEMSTDTQY
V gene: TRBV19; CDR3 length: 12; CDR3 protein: ASSPDLGNQPQH
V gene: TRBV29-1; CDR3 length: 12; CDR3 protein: SVIYENSNQPQH
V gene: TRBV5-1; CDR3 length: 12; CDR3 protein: ASATEATNEKLF
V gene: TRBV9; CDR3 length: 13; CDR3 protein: ASSDPDRKVYGYT
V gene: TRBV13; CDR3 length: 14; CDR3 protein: ASSFLSGGAADTQY
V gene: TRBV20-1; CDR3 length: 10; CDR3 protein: SARDRISEQY
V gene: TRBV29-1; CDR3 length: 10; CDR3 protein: SVESGAYEQY
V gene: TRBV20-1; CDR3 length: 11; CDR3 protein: SAREGNQETQY
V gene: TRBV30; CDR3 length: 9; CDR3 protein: AWSFDHRAF
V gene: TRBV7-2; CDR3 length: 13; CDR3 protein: ASSFPSGAGDEQF
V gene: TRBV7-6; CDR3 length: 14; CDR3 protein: ASSLGGDRRNQPQH
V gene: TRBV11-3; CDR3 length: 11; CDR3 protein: ASSLDLNSPLH